The T cell receptor (beta chain) under discussion was sequenced for a study of T cell changes during pregnancy in multiple sclerosis. V lost 6 bases and J 5 bases, leaving 16 bases between the germline ends. CDR1 is SGHTA and CDR2 is FQGTGA in the germline V gene. The CDR3 totals 15 residues. The method was immunoSEQ multiplex PCR; TCRdb's version includes in-frame clones alone and lacks a portion of them. The sample has roughly 100,000 clones, more than 85% seen once. The sample in question was peripheral blood, obtained in the second trimester of pregnancy. This chain connects TRBV7-3 to TRBJ2-2; D perhaps matches TRBD2 (6 bases). This receptor was obtained from a female donor with multiple sclerosis, enrolled in a pregnancy study. The CDR3 nucleotides read TGTGCCAGCAGTCTAACGGGACTTAGAACCGGGGAGCTGTTTTTT. It specifies CASSLTGLRTGELFF.